This TCR beta chain came from a study of control samples from healthy donors and cancer patients. Assay: immunoSEQ multiplex PCR; the TCRdb copy retains only in-frame clones and omits some. The repertoire holds about 98,000 clones, with roughly four fifths as singletons. The V gene's germline CDR1 is MNHEY and CDR2 SMNVEV (reference sequence). There are 15 residues in the CDR3. V was cut by 4 bases and J by 3 bases, with 13 bases left in between. The TCR was taken from a man aged 55 to 69 in good health. The chain joins TRBV27 to TRBJ2-1; D gene unclear. Sequencing was carried out using blood. The CDR3 here is CASSSLLDGYNEQFF. Written as DNA, the CDR3 is TGTGCCAGCAGTTCTCTCCTAGACGGCTACAATGAGCAGTTCTTC.